The text below deals with one T cell receptor beta chain. Its antigen is currently unknown. The CDR3 contains 14 residues. Unmatched junction bases numbered 7, after V lost 7 bases and J lost 3 bases. Germline V gene sequence: CDR1 SEHNR, CDR2 FQNEAQ (reference sequence). This entry is derived from a study of T cells after yellow fever vaccination. TCRdb called the 5' RACE reads again in MiXCR, with one record for every CDR3 protein. The sample yields some 300,000 distinct CDR3 sequences, approximately 11% seen once. Study findings and constraints: Primary-vaccination clones mostly resurfaced post-booster (approximately 96% CD4, roughly 90% CD8). There was a possibility that FACS-sorted repertoires contained abundant clonotypes contaminating from the bulk population.

The chain recombines TRBV7-9 with TRBJ2-5; 8 positions match TRBD2. The input for sequencing was CD4+ T cells sorted from PBMCs, taken 45 days after the yellow fever booster vaccination. The sequence was collected from a man aged 18 to 35 who received the YFV17D yellow fever vaccine. The CDR3 reads CASTIGGGKETQYF. Here the CDR3 DNA reads TGTGCCAGCACCATCGGCGGGGGGAAAGAGACCCAGTACTTC.